This record covers a single TCR beta chain. The germline CDR1 and CDR2 sequences are MDHEN and SYDVKM. Trimming took 1 base from V and 0 from J, leaving 10 bases between them. This CDR3 spans 16 amino acids. Documented time point: sample taken at primary tumor resection. Frozen PBMC, nontumor lung or tumor provided whole RNA, which was sequenced unsorted. TCRdb reprocessed the 5' RACE reads with MiXCR, giving one entry per CDR3 protein. The data contain roughly 3,000 distinct CDR3 sequences, 18% of them singletons. This sample is part of a study of spatial heterogeneity in lung cancer. This chain joins TRBV28 and TRBJ1-3; the D is unclear. This receptor was obtained from a male donor with early-stage non-small cell lung cancer. Sequencing used normal lung tissue next to the tumor, obtained at surgery. The CDR3 nucleotides are TGTGCCAGCAGTTTATTGGCAGGAGGCTCTGGAAACACCATATATTTT. Protein: CASSLLAGGSGNTIYF. The complete variable domain, with remaining parts taken from reference TRBV28 and TRBJ1-3, reads DVKVTQSSRYLVKRTGEKVFLECVQDMDHENMFWYRQDPGLGLRLIYFSYDVKMKEKGDIPEGYSVSREKKERFSLILESASTNQTSMYLCASSLLAGGSGNTIYFGEGSWLTVV.